These 8 T cell receptor beta chains were all obtained from the same sample, sequenced in a study of T-cell memory formation after mild COVID-19. TCRdb reanalysed the 5' RACE reads using MiXCR and keeps one entry per CDR3 protein. The table shows some 410,000 distinct CDR3 sequences, with around a quarter occurring only once. Material: PBMCs or a T cell subset sorted from them (not recorded which). These receptors were taken from an adult woman who had mild COVID-19 (a few samples of this study predate the infection). Cell type and time point are not known.

The V gene is TRBV10-3, the J gene TRBJ2-7; 8 bases agree with TRBD1. V trimming: 2 bases; J trimming: 4 bases; junction bases outside the gene matches: 1. This CDR3 has 13 amino acids. Germline V gene lookup returns CDR1 ENHRY and CDR2 SYGVKD. The CDR3 DNA reads TGTGCCATCAGTGAGACAGGGGGGTACGAGCAGTACTTC. Protein: CAISETGGYEQYF.

In its sample, this clonotype was seen a few times. The chain couples TRBV5-1 to TRBJ2-7; D is uncertain. The CDR3 has 16 residues. With 2 bases removed from V and 1 base from J, the gap between germline ends came to 16 bases. Germline CDR1 and CDR2: SGHRS and YFSETQ. CDR3 sequence reads: CASSFRWAQQSYEQYF. CDR3 DNA: TGCGCCAGCAGCTTCCGGTGGGCTCAGCAGTCCTACGAGCAGTACTTC.

This clonotype was seen a few times. The chain is built from TRBV6-1 and TRBJ2-5, with unresolved D. This CDR3 is 14 amino acids long. Trimming removed 1 base from V and 7 bases from J, with 13 bases in between. CDR1 is MNHNS, CDR2 SASEGT, per germline. The CDR3 here is CASSEGFSRGTQYF. CDR3 bases: TGTGCCAGCAGTGAAGGGTTTAGTCGAGGGACCCAGTACTTC.

This clonotype occurred a few times. The chain joins TRBV27 to TRBJ1-1; no reliable D call. Germline CDR1 and CDR2: MNHEY and SMNVEV (reference sequence). V lost 3 bases and J lost 2, with 7 bases in between. CDR3 length: 13 residues. DNA of the CDR3: TGTGCCAGCAGTTTGGCAATAAACACTGAAGCTTTCTTT. It specifies CASSLAINTEAFF.

The CDR3: CASSGRGKSAGNTIYF. The CDR3 DNA is TGTGCCAGCAGTGGACGGGGTAAAAGCGCTGGAAACACCATATATTTT. The rearrangement joins TRBV2 to TRBJ1-3, with unresolved D. V was cut by 4 bases and J by 2 bases, with 15 bases left in between. CDR1 and CDR2 from the germline V gene are SNHLY and FYNNEI. The CDR3 spans 16 residues.

This clonotype was picked up many times. The rearrangement joins TRBV5-5 to TRBJ2-1, with 7 nucleotides matching TRBD1. The CDR3 covers 15 residues. V was pared by 4 bases and J by 6 bases, with 10 bases of the junction left unmatched. The germline V gene has CDR1 SGHKS and CDR2 YYEKEE (reference sequence). CDR3 amino acids: CASSRFDRDSNEQFF. For the CDR3, the DNA is TGTGCCAGCAGCCGCTTCGACCGGGACAGCAATGAGCAGTTCTTC. The entire variable domain, with the rest obtained from reference TRBV5-5 and TRBJ2-1, is as follows: DAGVTQSPTHLIKTRGQQVTLRCSPISGHKSVSWYQQVLGQGPQFIFQYYEKEERGRGNFPDRFSARQFPNYSSELNVNALLLGDSALYLCASSRFDRDSNEQFFGPGTRLTVL.

The chain couples TRBV20-1 to TRBJ1-2; a possible D gene is TRBD1 (5 bases). Trimming took off 6 bases at V and 6 bases at J, with 14 bases between the two ends. Germline CDR1 DFQATT, CDR2 SNEGSKA (reference sequence). The CDR3 runs 12 residues. The CDR3 sequence: CSARPWGHGYTF. The CDR3 DNA is TGCAGTGCCCGCCCTTGGGGCCATGGCTACACCTTC.

This clonotype was picked up a small number of times. This chain links TRBV7-6 with TRBJ2-2; D is perhaps TRBD2 (6 bases). Trimming removed 5 bases from V and 0 bases from J, with 13 bases in between. CDR1 SGHVS and CDR2 FNYEAQ come from the germline V gene. The CDR3 is made up of 16 amino acids. The CDR3 region has the DNA TGTGCCAGCAGCCCCCGGCGGGGCGCGAACACCGGGGAGCTGTTTTTT. It translates to CASSPRRGANTGELFF.